The 25 T cell receptor beta chains below were found in one sample sequenced in a study of blood T cells in healthy people across ages. Then a second PCR, running about 6 to 12 cycles, was carried out with a sample-barcoded 5' primer and a J-beta primer mix. TCRdb redid the calling of the 5' RACE reads with MiXCR, one entry per CDR3 protein. Of some 710,000 distinct CDR3 sequences listed, about 42% were seen once; the top ten hold 15% to 20%. The sample consisted of blood. These receptor sequences come from an older man in good health.

This sequence joins TRBV7-2 and TRBJ2-3, with a weak D call TRBD1 (5 bases). Germline V CDR1 and CDR2: SGHTA, FQGNSA. Trimming removed 1 base from V and 7 bases from J, with 12 bases in between. The CDR3 loop spans 14 amino acids. CDR3: CASSLGSGRYTQYF. Here the CDR3 DNA reads TGTGCCAGCAGCTTAGGTTCAGGGCGGTATACGCAGTATTTT.

The chain uses TRBV6-1 and TRBJ2-1; TRBD2 might be the D (7 bases). CDR3 length equals 17 residues. Per germline, CDR1 MNHNS and CDR2 SASEGT. Trimming removed 8 bases at V and 2 bases at J, with 22 bases between. CDR3 nucleotide sequence: TGTGCCAGCTACCCCAAGGGGGGGGTTGAACCCTACAATGAGCAGTTCTTC. This gives the protein CASYPKGGVEPYNEQFF.

This chain uses TRBV20-1 with TRBJ2-4; 7 bases are shared with TRBD2. The germline CDR1 and CDR2 sequences are DFQATT and SNEGSKA (reference sequence). V lost 6 bases, J lost 13 bases, and 21 bases stayed unmatched. This CDR3 is 15 amino acids long. The CDR3 bases are TGCAGTGCACCCGACCAGCGGGACCGCTTGGGGGAGCAGTACTTC. Protein sequence: CSAPDQRDRLGEQYF.

Details on this clonotype: A read error may be the cause here, since a much bigger clone is one base away. This rearrangement joins TRBV29-1 to TRBJ2-1, with D unclear. The CDR3 is 13 residues long. V dropped 3 bases and J dropped 2 bases, with 8 bases sitting between them. Germline V CDR1 and CDR2: SQVTM, ANQGSEA. CDR3 protein: CSVEAVAYNEQFF. The CDR3 nucleotides are TGCAGCGTTGAGGCTGTAGCCTACAATGAGCAGTTCTTC.

This clonotype was seen more than once but under ten times. The chain uses TRBV7-2 and TRBJ2-3, with 7 bases matching TRBD2. The J segment lost 3 bases and the V segment lost 4 bases, leaving 4 bases of the junction unmatched. The CDR3 sequence is 14 residues long. Germline V CDR1 and CDR2: SGHTA, FQGNSA. The CDR3 sequence: CASSSGLETDTQYF. The DNA of the CDR3 is TGTGCCAGCAGCTCTGGACTAGAGACAGATACGCAGTATTTT.

The rearrangement joins TRBV12-3 or TRBV12-4 to TRBJ2-1; D is possibly TRBD2 (6 bases). The CDR3 is 16 residues long. The V and J ends lost 3 bases and 6 bases respectively, with 18 bases between them. The CDR3 region has the DNA TGTGCCAGCAGTTTGGGTACTAGCTTACTAGGCAATGAGCAGTTCTTC. Translated: CASSLGTSLLGNEQFF.

V is TRBV12-3 or TRBV12-4 and J is TRBJ2-7; 14 bases line up with TRBD2. This CDR3 has 17 amino acids. The V gene end was trimmed by 3 bases and the J gene end by 7 bases; junction bases not matched to a gene: 11. CDR3: CASSLTSGRASVVEQYF. CDR3 DNA: TGTGCCAGCAGTTTGACTAGCGGGAGGGCCTCGGTGGTAGAGCAGTACTTC.

The chain has TRBV5-4 and TRBJ2-2; 7 bases line up with TRBD2. This CDR3 is built from 16 residues. V dropped 6 bases and J dropped 5; count of bases not matched to a gene: 13. Germline V gene lookup returns CDR1 SGHNT and CDR2 YYREEE (reference sequence). DNA for the CDR3: TGTGCCAGCACCCGTGGGACTACGGTAGCGACCGGGGAGCTGTTTTTT. Encoded protein: CASTRGTTVATGELFF.

The V gene is TRBV2, the J gene TRBJ2-1; TRBD2 matches at 14 bases. The CDR3 has 15 residues. Looked up from germline, CDR1 is SNHLY and CDR2 is FYNNEI. The V segment lost 4 bases and the J segment 9 bases; nucleotides outside the gene matches: 5. DNA of the CDR3: TGTGCCAGCAGTGGCGCTGGACTAGCGGGAGGTGAGCAGTTCTTC. This encodes CASSGAGLAGGEQFF. The full variable domain, rest sourced from reference TRBV2 and TRBJ2-1, is EPEVTQTPSHQVTQMGQEVILRCVPISNHLYFYWYRQILGQKVEFLVSFYNNEISEKSEIFDDQFSVERPDGSNFTLKIRSTKLEDSAMYFCASSGAGLAGGEQFFGPGTRLTVL.

In its sample, this clonotype was seen a few times. This chain uses TRBV7-2 with TRBJ2-1; TRBD2 matches 7 bases. The CDR3 consists of 15 residues. Per germline, CDR1 SGHTA and CDR2 FQGNSA. V was clipped by 1 base and J by 4 bases; unmatched bases: 4. The chain's CDR3 is CASSLESSGYNEQFF. The CDR3, as DNA: TGTGCCAGCAGCTTAGAGTCTAGCGGTTACAATGAGCAGTTCTTC.

Comment on this clonotype: At one end, the junction sequence differs from germline, possibly due to a read error. The chain recombines TRBV5-8 with TRBJ1-5; D is unresolved. Germline CDR1 and CDR2: SGHTS and YDEGEE. This CDR3 spans 15 amino acids. The CDR3 bases are TGTGCCTGCAGCTTGGCCCGGGTCGGTAATCAGCCCCAGCATTTT. Its protein is CACSLARVGNQPQHF.

Worth noting for this clonotype: The junction does not match germline at one end; this may be a read error. The rearrangement uses TRBV6-1 and TRBJ1-2; 12 bases line up with TRBD1. CDR1 is MNHNS and CDR2 is SASEGT in the germline V gene. The CDR3 length is 15 residues. For the CDR3, the DNA is TGTGCCAGCAGGGAAGGGACAGGGGGCGGCTATGGCTACACCTTC. The encoded protein is CASREGTGGGYGYTF.

This clonotype was detected ten times or more. This chain uses TRBV24-1 with TRBJ2-1; D unclear. V was pared by 7 bases and J by 10 bases, with 13 bases between. The CDR3 extends over 12 amino acids. Germline loops: CDR1 KGHDR, CDR2 SFDVKD. This chain's CDR3 is CATSARSTEQFF. The CDR3 bases are TGTGCCACCAGCGCGAGGAGCACCGAGCAGTTCTTC.

In its sample, this clonotype was seen a few times. This chain joins TRBV7-3 and TRBJ2-7; TRBD1 is a possible D gene (5 bases). The CDR3 has 14 amino acids. Germline loops: CDR1 SGHTA, CDR2 FQGTGA. Trimming removed 4 bases from V and 5 bases from J, with 15 bases in between. The CDR3 loop is CASSSDIGAHEQYF. DNA of the CDR3: TGTGCCAGCAGCTCCGACATTGGGGCACACGAGCAGTACTTC.

This clonotype occurred a few times. The V and J genes are TRBV3-1 and TRBJ2-7; TRBD2 is a possible D gene (6 bases). The CDR3 is 15 amino acids. Germline CDR1 and CDR2: LGHDT and YNNKEL (reference sequence). The V end lost 3 bases, the J end lost 0 bases, and 12 bases lay between the germline ends. The CDR3 sequence: CASSHISGSSYEQYF. CDR3 DNA sequence: TGTGCCAGCAGCCACATTAGCGGTAGCTCCTACGAGCAGTACTTC.

On this clonotype: The junction departs from the called germline gene at one end, perhaps through a read error. J is TRBJ2-1 and V is TRBV11-2; 12 bases map to TRBD2. CDR1 SGHAT and CDR2 FQNNGV come from the germline V gene. This CDR3 region has 15 residues. This CDR3 is CTSSSTSGGGYEQFF. For the CDR3, the DNA is TGTACCAGCAGCTCGACTAGCGGGGGTGGTTATGAGCAGTTCTTC.

This clonotype was counted many times. This chain connects TRBV5-1 to TRBJ2-1, with 7 bases matching TRBD2. Per germline, CDR1 SGHRS and CDR2 YFSETQ. V shed 0 bases, J shed 5 bases, and the junction held 2 bases outside the gene matches. The CDR3 sequence is 14 residues long. The CDR3 region is CASSLGLADNEQFF. The DNA of the CDR3 is TGCGCCAGCAGCTTGGGTCTAGCGGACAATGAGCAGTTCTTC.

This clonotype was seen a handful of times. The chain joins TRBV7-2 to TRBJ1-1; 9 bases match TRBD1. This CDR3 has 14 residues. In germline, CDR1 is SGHTA, CDR2 FQGNSA. V shed 4 bases and J 4 bases; nucleotides not matched to a gene: 4. CDR3 nucleotides: TGTGCCAGCAGCTGGGACAGGGATCGCACTGAAGCTTTCTTT. It codes for CASSWDRDRTEAFF.

This clonotype came up a few times. V is TRBV11-3 and J is TRBJ2-7; TRBD1 matches at 10 bases. Germline-derived CDR1 and CDR2 are SGHNT and YENEEA. CDR3 length: 15 residues. The J segment lost 4 bases and the V segment lost 5 bases, leaving 8 bases of the junction unmatched. For the CDR3, the DNA is TGTGCCAGCAGCCGGCGCCGGGACAGGGGATACGAGCAGTACTTC. Translating it yields CASSRRRDRGYEQYF. Based on the CDR3 plus reference TRBV11-3 and TRBJ2-7, the full variable domain is EAGVVQSPRYKIIEKKQPVAFWCNPISGHNTLYWYLQNLGQGPELLIRYENEEAVDDSQLPKDRFSAERLKGVDSTLKIQPAELGDSAVYLCASSRRRDRGYEQYFGPGTRLTVT.

This chain joins TRBV28 and TRBJ2-1, with no clear D. Between the trimmed V and J ends, which lost 6 bases and 0 bases, there was a span of 12 bases. CDR3 size: 15 residues. Germline-derived CDR1 and CDR2 are MDHEN and SYDVKM. CDR3 amino acids: CASRDDFSSYNEQFF. CDR3 DNA sequence: TGTGCCAGCAGGGATGACTTCAGCTCCTACAATGAGCAGTTCTTC.

This clonotype has just a few counts. The rearrangement joins TRBV6-5 to TRBJ2-6, with 7 bases identical to TRBD2. CDR1 and CDR2 from the germline V gene are MNHEY and SVGAGI. Trimming at V came to 0 bases and at J to 2 bases, leaving 1 base not matched to a gene. The CDR3 length is 16 residues. The CDR3 bases are TGTGCCAGCAGTTACTCGGGAGGGACTGGGGCCAACGTCCTGACTTTC. The encoded protein is CASSYSGGTGANVLTF.

As to this clonotype: Given a much more abundant clone one base away, this may be a read error. The chain carries TRBV10-3 and TRBJ2-7; the match to TRBD2 covers 7 bases. Germline CDR1 is ENHRY and CDR2 is SYGVKD. The CDR3 is 15 amino acids. Losses at the gene ends were 0 bases for V and 5 bases for J; bases not matched to a gene: 7. The CDR3, as DNA: TGTGCCATCAGTGAGTCGACTAGCAGGAGTGACGAGCAGTACTTC. Translated: CAISESTSRSDEQYF.

CDR3 in amino acids: CASRTGVTYEQYF. The CDR3 bases are TGTGCCAGCAGAACGGGAGTCACCTACGAGCAGTACTTC. This chain uses TRBV28 with TRBJ2-1; possibly TRBD2 for D (6 bases). The J call may be mistaken, given a closer DNA end match to TRBJ2-7. The CDR3 totals 13 residues. Germline CDR1 reads MDHEN; CDR2 reads SYDVKM.

The chain joins TRBV20-1 to TRBJ2-1, with TRBD2 matching 9 bases. This CDR3 is 15 amino acids long. Germline CDR1 and CDR2: DFQATT and SNEGSKA (reference sequence). The V and J ends lost 4 bases and 0 bases, in that order; junction bases with no gene match: 4. As DNA, the CDR3 is TGCAGTGCTAAACATAGCGGGAGCTCCTACAATGAGCAGTTCTTC. Protein product: CSAKHSGSSYNEQFF.

This chain links TRBV6-6 with TRBJ2-5; no firm D call. The J call could be wrong; TRBJ2-7 is a better fit for the DNA end. Germline CDR1 reads MNHNY; CDR2 reads SVGAGI (reference sequence). This CDR3 comprises 15 residues. The CDR3 DNA reads as TGTGCCAGCAGTTACGTGGGGTCAGGACCCTACGAGCAGTACTTC. Its translation: CASSYVGSGPYEQYF.